The clone carrying this T cell receptor (beta chain) appeared a few times. The sample originates from a study of response to subunit inactivated influenza vaccine. From the RT-PCR reads, TCRdb called clonotypes with MiXCR, one entry per CDR3 protein. The data contain about 780,000 distinct CDR3 sequences, around a sixth of them singletons. The CDR3 runs to 15 residues. Germline V gives CDR1 MNHEY, CDR2 SVGAGI. The junction had 0 bases not matched to a gene; V was cut back by 2 bases and J by 4 bases. The rearrangement joins TRBV6-5 to TRBJ2-7; the match to TRBD2 covers 15 bases. The sample consisted of PBMCs from blood, taken 5 days after vaccination. The TCR comes from a man aged 45-65 years who received an inactivated influenza vaccine. Here the CDR3 reads CASSYGTSGRYEQYF. The CDR3 region has the DNA TGTGCCAGCAGTTACGGGACTAGCGGGAGGTACGAGCAGTACTTC.